One and the same sample provided the 9 T cell receptor beta chains below, sequenced in a study of blood T cell repertoires in COVID-19. The data were produced by immunoSEQ multiplex PCR, yet TCRdb's version contains in-frame clones alone and is incomplete. The sample contains 100,000 to 120,000 clones, approximately 80% of which appear only once. The source material was peripheral blood. Every receptor here comes from a woman of 80 years or more with acute or convalescent COVID-19.

The chain uses TRBV28 and TRBJ1-3; D uncertain. Germline lookup yields CDR1 MDHEN and CDR2 SYDVKM. This CDR3 has 15 amino acids. Between the trimmed V and J ends, which lost 4 bases and 2 bases, there was a span of 12 bases. The CDR3 sequence is CASSSQAGPGNTIYF. For the CDR3, the DNA is TGTGCCAGCAGTTCCCAGGCTGGCCCTGGAAACACCATATATTTT.

This chain connects TRBV3-1 (or the pseudogene TRBV3-2) to TRBJ2-3, with TRBD2 matching 11 bases. V was clipped by 4 bases and J by 2 bases; unmatched bases: 5. The CDR3 is 16 amino acids. Looked up from germline, CDR1 is LGHDT and CDR2 is YNNKEL (reference sequence). The CDR3 nucleotides are TGTGCCAGCAGCCTTATGACTAGCGGGACCACAGATACGCAGTATTTT. Residues: CASSLMTSGTTDTQYF.

The chain employs TRBV12-3 or TRBV12-4 and TRBJ2-1; TRBD1 matches 7 bases. The CDR3 is 13 residues long. With V trimmed by 7 bases and J by 9 bases, 9 bases remained unmatched. In nucleotides, the CDR3 is TGTGCCAGCAATTTCGACAGGGCGGGTGAGCAGTTCTTC. Its protein is CASNFDRAGEQFF.

The chain has TRBV28 and TRBJ1-6; 12 bases map to TRBD1. Germline trimming cut 6 bases from V and 11 bases from J; bases unmatched to any gene: 11. This CDR3 is built from 16 residues. Germline V gene data show CDR1 as MDHEN and CDR2 as SYDVKM. The CDR3 coding sequence is TGTGCCAGCAGCCGTACCGGGACAGGGGGCAATCCACCCCTCCACTTT. Translation gives CASSRTGTGGNPPLHF.

V is TRBV9 and J is TRBJ2-1; 8 nucleotides line up with TRBD2. V trimming: 0 bases; J trimming: 10 bases; junction bases outside the gene matches: 6. This CDR3 is 14 amino acids long. Per germline, CDR1 SGDLS and CDR2 YYNGEE. CDR3 bases: TGTGCCAGCAGCGTAGCGGTCGGGGGGGGCGAGCAGTTCTTC. Amino acid sequence: CASSVAVGGGEQFF.

The CDR3 DNA follows: TGTGCCAGCAGTGAAAACAGGGAGCGGGGCTACACCTTC. It translates to CASSENRERGYTF. The chain couples TRBV6-1 to TRBJ1-2; perhaps TRBD1 as D (6 bases). V was cut by 2 bases and J by 8 bases, with 12 bases left in between. There are 13 residues in the CDR3. Germline lookup yields CDR1 MNHNS and CDR2 SASEGT.

This clone was recorded only once. This chain uses TRBV5-1 with TRBJ2-5; 11 bases agree with TRBD2. The CDR3 totals 15 residues. The trim removed 4 bases at V and 5 bases at J, leaving 7 bases unmatched. CDR1 and CDR2 from the germline V gene are SGHRS and YFSETQ. The DNA for the CDR3 is TGCGCCAGCAGCGTAGCGGGAGGGCCTTATGAGACCCAGTACTTC. The encoded protein is CASSVAGGPYETQYF.

V gene TRBV11-3 combines with J gene TRBJ2-3; 9 nucleotides align to TRBD2. This CDR3 is 14 amino acids long. The V gene's germline CDR1 is SGHNT and CDR2 YENEEA. With V trimmed by 5 bases and J by 3 bases, 3 bases remained unmatched. The CDR3 nucleotides read TGTGCCAGCAGCCCGGGACTAGCTACAGATACGCAGTATTTT. Amino acid sequence: CASSPGLATDTQYF. The full variable domain, with the rest looked up from reference TRBV11-3 and TRBJ2-3, is EAGVVQSPRYKIIEKKQPVAFWCNPISGHNTLYWYLQNLGQGPELLIRYENEEAVDDSQLPKDRFSAERLKGVDSTLKIQPAELGDSAVYLCASSPGLATDTQYFGPGTRLTVL.

J is TRBJ1-2 and V is TRBV14, with D possibly matching TRBD1 (6 bases). Germline CDR1 reads SGHDN; CDR2 reads FVKESK. This CDR3 spans 13 amino acids. Trimming removed 4 bases from V and 6 bases from J, with 12 bases in between. The CDR3 region has the DNA TGTGCCAGCAGCCCGGACAGAAAAAATGGCTACACCTTC. This codes for CASSPDRKNGYTF.